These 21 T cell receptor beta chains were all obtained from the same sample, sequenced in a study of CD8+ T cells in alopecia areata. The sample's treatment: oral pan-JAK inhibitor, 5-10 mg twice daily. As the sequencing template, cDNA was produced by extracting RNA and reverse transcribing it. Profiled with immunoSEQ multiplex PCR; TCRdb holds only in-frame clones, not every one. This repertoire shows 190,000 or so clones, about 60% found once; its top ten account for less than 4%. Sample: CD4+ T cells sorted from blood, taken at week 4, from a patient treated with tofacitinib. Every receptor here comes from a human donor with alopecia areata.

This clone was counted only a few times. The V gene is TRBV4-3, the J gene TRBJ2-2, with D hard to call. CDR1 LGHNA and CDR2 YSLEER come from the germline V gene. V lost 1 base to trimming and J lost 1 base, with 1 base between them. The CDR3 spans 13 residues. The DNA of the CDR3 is TGCGCCAGCAGCCAAGGGAACACCGGGGAGCTGTTTTTT. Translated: CASSQGNTGELFF.

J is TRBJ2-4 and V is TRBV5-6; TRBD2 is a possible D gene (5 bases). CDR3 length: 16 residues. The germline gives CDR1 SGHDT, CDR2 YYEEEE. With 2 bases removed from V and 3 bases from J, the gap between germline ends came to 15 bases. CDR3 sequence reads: CASSLGLAGLKNIQYF. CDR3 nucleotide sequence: TGTGCCAGCAGCTTAGGGCTAGCTGGTCTCAAAAACATTCAGTACTTC. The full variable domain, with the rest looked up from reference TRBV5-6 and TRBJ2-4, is DAGVTQSPTHLIKTRGQQVTLRCSPKSGHDTVSWYQQALGQGPQFIFQYYEEEERQRGNFPDRFSGHQFPNYSSELNVNALLLGDSALYLCASSLGLAGLKNIQYFGAGTRLSVL.

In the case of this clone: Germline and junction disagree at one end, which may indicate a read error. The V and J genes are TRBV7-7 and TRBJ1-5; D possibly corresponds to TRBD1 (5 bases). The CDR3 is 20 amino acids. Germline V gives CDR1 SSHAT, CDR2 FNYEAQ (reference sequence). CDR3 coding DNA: TGTGCTAGCAGCCCAGCGACCCCTTGCAGGGATGGGGGGATGGATCAGCCCCAGCATTTT. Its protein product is CASSPATPCRDGGMDQPQHF. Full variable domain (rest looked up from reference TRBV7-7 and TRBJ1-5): GAGVSQSPRYKVTKRGQDVTLRCDPISSHATLYWYQQALGQGPEFLTYFNYEAQPDKSGLPSDRFSAERPEGSISTLTIQRTEQRDSAMYRCASSPATPCRDGGMDQPQHFGDGTRLSIL.

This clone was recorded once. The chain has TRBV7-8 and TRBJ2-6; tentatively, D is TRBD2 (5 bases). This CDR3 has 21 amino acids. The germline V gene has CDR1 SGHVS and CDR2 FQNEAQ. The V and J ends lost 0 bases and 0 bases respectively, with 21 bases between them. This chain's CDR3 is CASSLAEAGYPFSSGANVLTF. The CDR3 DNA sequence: TGTGCCAGCAGCTTAGCGGAGGCTGGATATCCCTTCAGCTCTGGGGCCAACGTCCTGACTTTC.

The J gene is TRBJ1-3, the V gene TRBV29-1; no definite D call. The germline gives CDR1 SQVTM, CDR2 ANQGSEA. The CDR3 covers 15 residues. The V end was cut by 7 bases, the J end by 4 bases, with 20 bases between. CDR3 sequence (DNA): TGCAGCGCCCGGCCGTACGAGGGAGCCGGAAACACCATATATTTT. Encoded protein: CSARPYEGAGNTIYF.

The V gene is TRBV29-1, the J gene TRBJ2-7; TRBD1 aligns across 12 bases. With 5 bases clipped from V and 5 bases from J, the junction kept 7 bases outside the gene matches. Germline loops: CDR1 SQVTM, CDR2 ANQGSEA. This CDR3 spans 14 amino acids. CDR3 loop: CSVSRGTGGNEQYF. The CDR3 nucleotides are TGCAGCGTTAGCCGGGGGACAGGGGGCAACGAGCAGTACTTC.

CDR3 DNA: TGCGCCAGCAGCCTCGGGACGGTTTCAACTAATGAAAAACTGTTTTTT. Its translation is CASSLGTVSTNEKLFF. The rearrangement uses TRBV5-1 and TRBJ1-4, with a weak D call TRBD1 (5 bases). Trimming took 4 bases from V and 0 from J, leaving 13 bases between them. The CDR3 consists of 16 residues. Germline V gene sequence: CDR1 SGHRS, CDR2 YFSETQ. Full variable domain (outside the CDR3, taken from reference TRBV5-1 and TRBJ1-4): KAGVTQTPRYLIKTRGQQVTLSCSPISGHRSVSWYQQTPGQGLQFLFEYFSETQRNKGNFPGRFSGRQFSNSRSEMNVSTLELGDSALYLCASSLGTVSTNEKLFFGSGTQLSVL.

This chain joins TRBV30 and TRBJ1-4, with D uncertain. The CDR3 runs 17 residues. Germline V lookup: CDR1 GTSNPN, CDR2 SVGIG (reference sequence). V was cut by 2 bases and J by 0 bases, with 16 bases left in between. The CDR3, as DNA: TGTGCCTGGAGTAGGAAAGGAACAAGGTCAACTAATGAAAAACTGTTTTTT. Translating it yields CAWSRKGTRSTNEKLFF.

This CDR3 reads CASSQGVSGAYEQYF. The CDR3 bases are TGTGCCAGCAGCCAAGGGGTGTCGGGAGCGTACGAGCAGTACTTC. This sequence joins TRBV14 and TRBJ2-7; tentative D call: TRBD2 (6 bases). Germline CDR1 and CDR2: SGHDN and FVKESK. The CDR3 covers 15 residues. The V gene lost 1 base and the J gene lost 4 bases, with 14 bases spanning the gap.

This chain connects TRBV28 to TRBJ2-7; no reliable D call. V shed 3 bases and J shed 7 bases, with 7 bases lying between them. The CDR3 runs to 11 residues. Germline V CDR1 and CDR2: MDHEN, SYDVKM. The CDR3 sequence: CASSLRGEQYF. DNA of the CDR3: TGTGCCAGCAGTTTGCGCGGAGAGCAGTACTTC.

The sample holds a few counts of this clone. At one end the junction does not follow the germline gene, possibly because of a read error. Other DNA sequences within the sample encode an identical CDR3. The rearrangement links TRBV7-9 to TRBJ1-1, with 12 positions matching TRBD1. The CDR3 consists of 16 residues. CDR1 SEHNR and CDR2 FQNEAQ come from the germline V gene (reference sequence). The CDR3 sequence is CASSDGTGGGNTEAFF. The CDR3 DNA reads TGTGCCAGCAGTGATGGGACAGGGGGCGGAAACACCGAAGCTTTCTTT. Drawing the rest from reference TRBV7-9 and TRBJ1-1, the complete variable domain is DTGVSQNPRHKITKRGQNVTFRCDPISEHNRLYWYRQTLGQGPEFLTYFQNEAQLEKSRLLSDRFSAERPKGSFSTLEIQRTEQGDSAMYLCASSDGTGGGNTEAFFGQGTRLTVV.

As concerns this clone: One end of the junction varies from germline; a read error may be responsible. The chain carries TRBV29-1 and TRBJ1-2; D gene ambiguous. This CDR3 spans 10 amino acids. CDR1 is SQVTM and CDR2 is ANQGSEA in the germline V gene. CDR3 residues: CSVEEEGNLF. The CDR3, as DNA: TGCAGCGTTGAAGAGGAGGGAAACCTATTC.

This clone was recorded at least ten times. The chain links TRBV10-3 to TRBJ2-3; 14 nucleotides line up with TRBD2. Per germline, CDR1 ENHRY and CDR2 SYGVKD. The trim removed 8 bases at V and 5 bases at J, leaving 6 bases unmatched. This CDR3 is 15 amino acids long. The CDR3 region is CAISTSGGAGDTQYF. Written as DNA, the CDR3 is TGTGCCATCTCGACTAGCGGGGGGGCTGGAGATACGCAGTATTTT.

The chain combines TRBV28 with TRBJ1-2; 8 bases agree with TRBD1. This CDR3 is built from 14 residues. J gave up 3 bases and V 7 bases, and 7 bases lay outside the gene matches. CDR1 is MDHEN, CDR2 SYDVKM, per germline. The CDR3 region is CASTPPGQDYGYTF. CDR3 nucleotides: TGTGCCAGCACGCCGCCGGGACAGGACTATGGCTACACCTTC.

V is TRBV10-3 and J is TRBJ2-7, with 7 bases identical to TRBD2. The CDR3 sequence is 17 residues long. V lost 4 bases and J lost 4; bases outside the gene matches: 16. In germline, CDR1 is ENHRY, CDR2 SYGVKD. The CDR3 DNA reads TGTGCCATCAGTGGAAGTCGGGAGGCGCGATCCGGGTACGAGCAGTACTTC. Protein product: CAISGSREARSGYEQYF.

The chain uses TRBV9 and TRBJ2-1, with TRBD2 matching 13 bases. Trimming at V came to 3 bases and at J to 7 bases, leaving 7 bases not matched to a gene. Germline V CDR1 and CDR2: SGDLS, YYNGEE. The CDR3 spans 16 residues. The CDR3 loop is CASSAIGLAGDNEQFF. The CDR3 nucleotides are TGTGCCAGCAGCGCCATAGGACTAGCGGGGGATAATGAGCAGTTCTTC.

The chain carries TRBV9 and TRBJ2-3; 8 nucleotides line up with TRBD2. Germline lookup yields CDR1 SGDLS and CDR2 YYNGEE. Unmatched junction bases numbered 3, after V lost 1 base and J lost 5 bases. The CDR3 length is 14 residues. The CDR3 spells CASSVRSGGDTQYF. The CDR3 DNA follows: TGTGCCAGCAGCGTAAGAAGCGGGGGAGATACGCAGTATTTT. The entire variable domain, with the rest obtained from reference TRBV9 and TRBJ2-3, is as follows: DSGVTQTPKHLITATGQRVTLRCSPRSGDLSVYWYQQSLDQGLQFLIQYYNGEERAKGNILERFSAQQFPDLHSELNLSSLELGDSALYFCASSVRSGGDTQYFGPGTRLTVL.

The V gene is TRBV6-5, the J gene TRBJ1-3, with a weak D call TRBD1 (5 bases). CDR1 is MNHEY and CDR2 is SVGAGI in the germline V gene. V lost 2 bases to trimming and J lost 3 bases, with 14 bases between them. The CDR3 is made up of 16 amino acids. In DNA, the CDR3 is TGTGCCAGCAGTTACGGAGGGGATACGGGTGGAAACACCATATATTTT. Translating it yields CASSYGGDTGGNTIYF.

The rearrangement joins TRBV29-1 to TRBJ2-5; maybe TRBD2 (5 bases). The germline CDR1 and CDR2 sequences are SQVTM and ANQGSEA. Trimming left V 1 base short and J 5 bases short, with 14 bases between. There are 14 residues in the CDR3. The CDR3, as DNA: TGCAGCGTTGAAGTAGGTAGAGGGAGCGAGACCCAGTACTTC. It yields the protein CSVEVGRGSETQYF.

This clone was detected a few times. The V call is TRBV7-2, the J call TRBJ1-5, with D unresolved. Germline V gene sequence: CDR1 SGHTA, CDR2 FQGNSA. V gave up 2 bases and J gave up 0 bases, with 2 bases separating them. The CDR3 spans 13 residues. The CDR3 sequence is CASSLRSNQPQHF. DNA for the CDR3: TGTGCCAGCAGCTTACGTAGCAATCAGCCCCAGCATTTT.

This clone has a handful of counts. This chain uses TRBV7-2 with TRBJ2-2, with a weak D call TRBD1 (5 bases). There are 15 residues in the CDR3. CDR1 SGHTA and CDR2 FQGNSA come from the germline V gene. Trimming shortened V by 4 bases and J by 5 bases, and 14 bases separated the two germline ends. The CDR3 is CASSSYPGATGELFF. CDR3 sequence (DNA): TGTGCCAGCAGCTCCTATCCTGGGGCAACCGGGGAGCTGTTTTTT.